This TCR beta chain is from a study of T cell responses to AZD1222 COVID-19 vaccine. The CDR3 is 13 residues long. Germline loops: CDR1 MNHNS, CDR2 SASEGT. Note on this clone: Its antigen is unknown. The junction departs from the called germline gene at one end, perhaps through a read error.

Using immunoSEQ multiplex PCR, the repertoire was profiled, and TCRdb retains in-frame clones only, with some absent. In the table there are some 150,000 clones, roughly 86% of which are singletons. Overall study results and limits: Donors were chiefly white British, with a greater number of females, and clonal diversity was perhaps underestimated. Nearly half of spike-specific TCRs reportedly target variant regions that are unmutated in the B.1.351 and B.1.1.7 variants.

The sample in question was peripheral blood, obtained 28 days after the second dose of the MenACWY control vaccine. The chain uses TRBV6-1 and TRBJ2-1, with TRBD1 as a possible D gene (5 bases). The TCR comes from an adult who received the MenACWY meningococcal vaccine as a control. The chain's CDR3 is CASREGAYNEQFF. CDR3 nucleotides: TGTGCCAGCAGGGAAGGGGCTTACAATGAGCAGTTCTTC.